This T cell receptor beta chain was observed in a study of blood T cell repertoires in COVID-19. V dropped 0 bases and J dropped 0; count of bases not matched to a gene: 6. This CDR3 has 17 residues. Germline CDR1 is SGHRS and CDR2 is YFSETQ. The method was immunoSEQ multiplex PCR; TCRdb's version includes in-frame clones alone and lacks a portion of them. Among about 330,000 clones listed, over 70% were seen once. This TCR derives from a man aged 30-40 years who had recovered from COVID-19. The sample taken for sequencing was PBMCs or T cells enriched from blood (not recorded which). The rearrangement links TRBV5-1 to TRBJ1-2; 9 bases fit TRBD1. The CDR3 DNA reads TGCGCCAGCAGCTTGGGAGGGACAGGGAGGACTAACTATGGCTACACCTTC. This gives the protein CASSLGGTGRTNYGYTF.